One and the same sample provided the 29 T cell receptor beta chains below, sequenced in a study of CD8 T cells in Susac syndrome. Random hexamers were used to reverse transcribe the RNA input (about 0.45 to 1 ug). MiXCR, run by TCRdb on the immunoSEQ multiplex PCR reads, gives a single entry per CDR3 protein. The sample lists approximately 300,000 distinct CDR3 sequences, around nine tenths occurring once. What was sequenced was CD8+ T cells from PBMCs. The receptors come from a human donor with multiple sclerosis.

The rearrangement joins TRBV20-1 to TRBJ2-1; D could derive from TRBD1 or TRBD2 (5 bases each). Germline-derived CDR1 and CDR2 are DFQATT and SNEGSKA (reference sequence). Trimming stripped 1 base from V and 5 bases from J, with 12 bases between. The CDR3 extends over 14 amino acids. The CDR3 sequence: CSARVSRGDNEQFF. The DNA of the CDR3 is TGCAGTGCTAGAGTGTCGAGAGGGGACAATGAGCAGTTCTTC.

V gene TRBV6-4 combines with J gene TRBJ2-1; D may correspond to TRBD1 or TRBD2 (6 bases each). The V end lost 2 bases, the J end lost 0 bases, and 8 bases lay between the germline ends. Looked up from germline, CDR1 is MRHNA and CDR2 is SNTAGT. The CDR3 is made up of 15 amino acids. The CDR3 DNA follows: TGTGCCAGCAGTGACGGAGGGGGCTCCTACAATGAGCAGTTCTTC. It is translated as CASSDGGGSYNEQFF.

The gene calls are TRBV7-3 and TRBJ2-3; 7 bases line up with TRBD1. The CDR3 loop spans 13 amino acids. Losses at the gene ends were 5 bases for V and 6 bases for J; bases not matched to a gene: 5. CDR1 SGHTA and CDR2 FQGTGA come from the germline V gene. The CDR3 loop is CASSPGTADTQYF. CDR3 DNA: TGTGCCAGCAGCCCCGGGACAGCGGATACGCAGTATTTT.

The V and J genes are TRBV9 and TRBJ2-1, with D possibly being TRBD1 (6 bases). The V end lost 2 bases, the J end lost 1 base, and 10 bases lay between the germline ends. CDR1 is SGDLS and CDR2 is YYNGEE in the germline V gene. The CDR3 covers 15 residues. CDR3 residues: CASSVGTHSYNEQFF. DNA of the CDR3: TGTGCCAGCAGCGTCGGGACACATTCCTACAATGAGCAGTTCTTC.

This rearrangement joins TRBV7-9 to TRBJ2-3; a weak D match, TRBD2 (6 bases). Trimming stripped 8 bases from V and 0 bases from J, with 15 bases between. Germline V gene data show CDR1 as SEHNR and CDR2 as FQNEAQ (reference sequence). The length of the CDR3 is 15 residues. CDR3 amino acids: CASGGDGLSTDTQYF. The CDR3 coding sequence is TGTGCCAGCGGCGGGGACGGTCTGAGCACAGATACGCAGTATTTT.

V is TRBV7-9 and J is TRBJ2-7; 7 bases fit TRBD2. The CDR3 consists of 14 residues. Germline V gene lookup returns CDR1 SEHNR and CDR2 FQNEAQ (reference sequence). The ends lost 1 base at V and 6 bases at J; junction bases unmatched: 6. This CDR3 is CASSLVGGSGEQYF. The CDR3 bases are TGTGCCAGCAGCTTAGTGGGCGGGAGTGGCGAGCAGTACTTC.

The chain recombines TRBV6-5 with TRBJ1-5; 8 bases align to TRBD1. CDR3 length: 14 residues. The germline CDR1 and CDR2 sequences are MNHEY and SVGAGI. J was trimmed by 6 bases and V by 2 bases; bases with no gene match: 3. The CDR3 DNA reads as TGTGCCAGCAGTTACCTGACAGGGGTTCAGCCCCAGCATTTT. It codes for CASSYLTGVQPQHF.

CDR3 amino acids: CASSPHPGTGLYEQYF. For the CDR3, the DNA is TGTGCCAGCAGTCCACACCCCGGGACAGGCCTCTACGAGCAGTACTTC. The V call is TRBV12-3 or TRBV12-4, the J call TRBJ2-7; the match to TRBD1 covers 8 bases. There are 16 residues in the CDR3. After removal of 5 bases from V and 3 bases from J, the junction contained 12 bases not matched to a gene.

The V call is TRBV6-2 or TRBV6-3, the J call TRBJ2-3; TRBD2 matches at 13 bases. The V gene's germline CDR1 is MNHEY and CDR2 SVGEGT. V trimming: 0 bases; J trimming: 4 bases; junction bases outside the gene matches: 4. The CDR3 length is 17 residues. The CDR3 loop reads CASSYSTSGGFADTQYF. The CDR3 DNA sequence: TGTGCCAGCAGTTACTCGACTAGCGGGGGGTTCGCAGATACGCAGTATTTT.

The CDR3 loop is CASSLGGSLFTRDEQYF. As DNA, the CDR3 is TGTGCCAGCAGCTTGGGCGGGTCGTTATTTACGCGCGACGAGCAGTACTTC. The V gene is TRBV5-6, the J gene TRBJ2-7, with D tentatively TRBD2 (5 bases). This CDR3 comprises 17 residues. V lost 0 bases and J 5 bases, leaving 21 bases between the germline ends. The germline CDR1 and CDR2 sequences are SGHDT and YYEEEE.

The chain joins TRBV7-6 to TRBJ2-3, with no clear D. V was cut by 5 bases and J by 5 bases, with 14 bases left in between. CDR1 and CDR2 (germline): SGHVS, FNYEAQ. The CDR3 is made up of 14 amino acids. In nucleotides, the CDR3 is TGTGCCAGCAGCCTTCGGGTAGCAGGAGATACGCAGTATTTT. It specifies CASSLRVAGDTQYF.

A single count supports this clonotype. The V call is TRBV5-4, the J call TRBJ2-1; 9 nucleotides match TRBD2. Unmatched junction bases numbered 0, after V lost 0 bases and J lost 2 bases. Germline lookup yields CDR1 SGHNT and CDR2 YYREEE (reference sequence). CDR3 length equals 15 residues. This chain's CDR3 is CASSLASGAYNEQFF. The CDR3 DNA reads TGTGCCAGCAGCTTGGCTAGCGGGGCCTACAATGAGCAGTTCTTC.

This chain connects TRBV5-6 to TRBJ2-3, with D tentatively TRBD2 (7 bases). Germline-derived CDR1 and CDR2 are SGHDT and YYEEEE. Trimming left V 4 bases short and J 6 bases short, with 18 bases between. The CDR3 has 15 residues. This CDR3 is CASSPWGGALDTQYF. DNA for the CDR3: TGTGCCAGCAGCCCTTGGGGGGGGGCGTTGGATACGCAGTATTTT.

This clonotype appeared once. This chain's CDR3 is CASSQDWTWGNQPQHF. CDR3 DNA: TGCGCCAGCAGCCAAGATTGGACTTGGGGCAATCAGCCCCAGCATTTT. The chain uses TRBV4-1 and TRBJ1-5; D gene ambiguous. Germline-derived CDR1 and CDR2 are MGHRA and YSYEKL. This CDR3 has 16 amino acids. The ends were cut back, 0 bases at V and 2 bases at J, with 11 bases in the middle.

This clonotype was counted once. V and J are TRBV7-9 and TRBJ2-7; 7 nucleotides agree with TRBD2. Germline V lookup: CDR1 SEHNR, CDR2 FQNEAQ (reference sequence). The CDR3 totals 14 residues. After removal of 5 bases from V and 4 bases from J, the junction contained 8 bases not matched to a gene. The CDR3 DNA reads TGTGCCAGCAGCCCGAGCGGGATTAGGTACGAGCAGTACTTC. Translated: CASSPSGIRYEQYF.

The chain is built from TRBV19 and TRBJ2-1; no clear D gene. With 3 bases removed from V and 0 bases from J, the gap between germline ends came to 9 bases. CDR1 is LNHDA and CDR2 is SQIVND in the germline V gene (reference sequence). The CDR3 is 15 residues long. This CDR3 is CASSILPSSYNEQFF. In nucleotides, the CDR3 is TGTGCCAGTAGTATTCTCCCGAGCTCCTACAATGAGCAGTTCTTC.

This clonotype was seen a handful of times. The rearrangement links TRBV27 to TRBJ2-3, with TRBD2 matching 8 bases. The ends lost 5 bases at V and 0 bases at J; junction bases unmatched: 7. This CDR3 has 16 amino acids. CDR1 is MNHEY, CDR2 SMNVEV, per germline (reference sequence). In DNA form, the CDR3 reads TGTGCCAGCAGTAATCGGGTAGCGGGGAGCACAGATACGCAGTATTTT. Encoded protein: CASSNRVAGSTDTQYF.

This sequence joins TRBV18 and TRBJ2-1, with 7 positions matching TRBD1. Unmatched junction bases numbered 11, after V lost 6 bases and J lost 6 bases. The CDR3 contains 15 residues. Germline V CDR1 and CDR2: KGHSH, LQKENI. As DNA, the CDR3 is TGTGCCAGCTCCTTGAAATCCACAGGGGTCAATGAGCAGTTCTTC. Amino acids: CASSLKSTGVNEQFF.

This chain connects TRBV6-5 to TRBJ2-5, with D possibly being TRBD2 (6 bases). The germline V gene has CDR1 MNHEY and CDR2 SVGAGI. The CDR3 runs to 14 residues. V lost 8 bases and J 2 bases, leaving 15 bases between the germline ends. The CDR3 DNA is TGTGCCAGCGGGGAACCGGGAGTACAAGAGACCCAGTACTTC. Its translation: CASGEPGVQETQYF.

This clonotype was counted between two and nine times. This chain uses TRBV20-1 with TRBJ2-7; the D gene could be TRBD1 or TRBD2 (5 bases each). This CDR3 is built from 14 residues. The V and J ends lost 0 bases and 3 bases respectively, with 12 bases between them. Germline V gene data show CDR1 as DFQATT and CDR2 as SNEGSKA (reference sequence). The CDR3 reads CSARDRDQYYEQYF. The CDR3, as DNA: TGCAGTGCTAGAGATAGGGACCAGTACTACGAGCAGTACTTC.

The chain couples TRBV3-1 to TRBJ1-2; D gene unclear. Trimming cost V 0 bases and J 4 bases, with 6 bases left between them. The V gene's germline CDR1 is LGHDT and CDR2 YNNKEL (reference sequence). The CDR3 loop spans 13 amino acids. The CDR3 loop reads CASSQESGYGYTF. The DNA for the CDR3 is TGTGCCAGCAGCCAAGAATCTGGCTATGGCTACACCTTC.

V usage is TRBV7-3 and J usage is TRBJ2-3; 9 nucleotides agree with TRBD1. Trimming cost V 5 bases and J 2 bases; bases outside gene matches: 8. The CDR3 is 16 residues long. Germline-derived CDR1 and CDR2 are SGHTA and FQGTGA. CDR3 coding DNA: TGTGCCAGCAGCCCGGGACAGGGAACTCCCACAGATACGCAGTATTTT. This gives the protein CASSPGQGTPTDTQYF.

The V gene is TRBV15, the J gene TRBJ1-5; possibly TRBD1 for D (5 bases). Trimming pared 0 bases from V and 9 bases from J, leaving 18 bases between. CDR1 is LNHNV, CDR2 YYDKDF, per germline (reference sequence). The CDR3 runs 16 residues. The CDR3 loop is CATSREIPQGRWPQHF. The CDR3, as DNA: TGTGCCACCAGCAGAGAGATCCCGCAGGGTCGTTGGCCCCAGCATTTT.

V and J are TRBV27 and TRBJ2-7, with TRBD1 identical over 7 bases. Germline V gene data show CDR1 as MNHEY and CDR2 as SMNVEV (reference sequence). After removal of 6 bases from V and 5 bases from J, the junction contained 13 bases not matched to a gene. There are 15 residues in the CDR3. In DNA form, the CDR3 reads TGTGCCAGCAGGCTTAACCACAGGGGTCAAAACGAGCAGTACTTC. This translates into CASRLNHRGQNEQYF.

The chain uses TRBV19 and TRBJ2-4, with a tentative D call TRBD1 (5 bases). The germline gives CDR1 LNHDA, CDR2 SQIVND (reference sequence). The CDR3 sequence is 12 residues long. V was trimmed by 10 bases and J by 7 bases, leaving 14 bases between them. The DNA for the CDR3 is TGTGCCATCAAGGGGTCAGAGAACATTCAGTACTTC. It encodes CAIKGSENIQYF. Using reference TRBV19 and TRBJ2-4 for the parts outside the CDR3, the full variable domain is DGGITQSPKYLFRKEGQNVTLSCEQNLNHDAMYWYRQDPGQGLRLIYYSQIVNDFQKGDIAEGYSVSREKKESFPLTVTSAQKNPTAFYLCAIKGSENIQYFGAGTRLSVL.

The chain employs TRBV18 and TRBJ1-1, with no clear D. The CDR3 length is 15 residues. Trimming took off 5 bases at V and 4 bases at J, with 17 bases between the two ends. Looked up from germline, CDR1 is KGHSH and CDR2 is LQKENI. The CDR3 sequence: CASSTVGGDGTEAFF. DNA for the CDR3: TGTGCCAGCTCAACGGTGGGAGGCGATGGCACTGAAGCTTTCTTT.

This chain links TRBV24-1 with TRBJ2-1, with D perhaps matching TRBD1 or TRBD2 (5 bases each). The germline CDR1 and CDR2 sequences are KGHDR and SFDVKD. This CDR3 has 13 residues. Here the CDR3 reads CASGTSSGYEQFF. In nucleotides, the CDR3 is TGTGCTTCCGGGACCTCCTCAGGCTATGAGCAGTTCTTC.

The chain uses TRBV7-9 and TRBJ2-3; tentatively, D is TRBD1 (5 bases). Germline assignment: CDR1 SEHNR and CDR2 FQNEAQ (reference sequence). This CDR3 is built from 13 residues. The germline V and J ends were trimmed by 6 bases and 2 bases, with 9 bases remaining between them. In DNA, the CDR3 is TGTGCCAGCAGATCAGGGTTCACAGATACGCAGTATTTT. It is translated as CASRSGFTDTQYF. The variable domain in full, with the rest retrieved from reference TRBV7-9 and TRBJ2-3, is DTGVSQNPRHKITKRGQNVTFRCDPISEHNRLYWYRQTLGQGPEFLTYFQNEAQLEKSRLLSDRFSAERPKGSFSTLEIQRTEQGDSAMYLCASRSGFTDTQYFGPGTRLTVL.

This chain's CDR3 is CASSLGWEEAKDGANVLTF. The CDR3 DNA sequence: TGTGCCAGCAGCTTAGGTTGGGAGGAAGCTAAGGATGGGGCCAACGTCCTGACTTTC. V usage is TRBV13 and J usage is TRBJ2-6; TRBD2 is a possible D gene (6 bases). V dropped 0 bases and J dropped 3 bases, with 18 bases sitting between them. The germline gives CDR1 PRHDT, CDR2 FYEKMQ (reference sequence). CDR3 length: 19 residues.